The sequence of this TCR beta chain was determined in a study of a mutant IDH1 vaccine in newly diagnosed glioma. Some clones are missing from TCRdb's copy, which holds only in-frame ones; the method was immunoSEQ multiplex PCR. The sample has 60,000 to 100,000 clones, about 85% seen once. Germline V lookup: CDR1 ENHRY, CDR2 SYGVKD. Trimming shortened V by 4 bases and J by 3 bases, and 10 bases separated the two germline ends. CDR3 length: 14 residues. Time point: week 23, last vaccination. What each vaccine dose contained was 300 ug of mutant IDH1 20-mer peptide, accompanied by topical imiquimod. Of note for this clone: The antigen remains unidentified.

The sequences come from PBMCs, collected from a glioma patient whose treatment included an IDH1 peptide vaccine. This chain links TRBV10-3 with TRBJ2-1; D uncertain. The TCR originated in a woman aged 45-65 years with glioma. This CDR3 is CAISGIGDYNEQFF. The CDR3 region has the DNA TGTGCCATCAGTGGGATAGGAGACTACAATGAGCAGTTCTTC.